This T cell receptor (beta chain) stems from a study of cytomegalovirus exposure and HLA in healthy donors (dated by TCRdb to about 2017). Some background on the complete study: According to a later analysis, the roughly 120 validation repertoires were produced on the same platform as the 700 or so repertoires of the first cohort. The study aimed to test whether cataloging public T cell receptors could reveal signatures of past pathogen exposure. To predict cytomegalovirus infection status, the study brought together high-throughput TCR immunosequencing, statistical association of individual TCRs with disease status, and machine learning. In addition to the first cohort of 650 to 750 subjects, a separate validation cohort of approximately 130 different subjects was used.

General study outcomes and caveats: In vitro tests confirmed that a few of the cytomegalovirus-associated TCR beta chains recognize cytomegalovirus antigens. The study gave a list of under 200 TCR beta chains associated with cytomegalovirus. In a later analysis, TCRs clustered in the first cohort were found to also tend to co-occur in the roughly 110 validation repertoires, with around 94% of cluster scores above 0. It was suggested by the authors that the approach could potentially be generalized to other disease states and immunological phenotypes. All 120 or so repertoires were used to score co-occurrence in the validation cohort in a later analysis, because that analysis had no HLA typing for the cohort. In both the original and validation cohorts, the classifier was reported to diagnose cytomegalovirus status with high specificity and sensitivity. Most TCR sequences were observed very rarely across donors, whereas some public TCRs were present in many individuals.

At the junction V is shortened by 4 bases and J by 5 bases, with 12 bases in between. The CDR3 runs 14 residues from the cysteine to the phenylalanine. The kept DNA is CDR3 alone, 42 bases in frame from the first base. Sequences SNHLY (CDR1) and FYNNEI (CDR2) are obtained from the germline V gene. Library generation was performed with the immunoSEQ multiplex PCR assay. The source study handled its data this way. To diagnose cytomegalovirus status from the catalog of TCR beta chain sequences, a statistical classification framework was built. In its TCRdb copy, this immuneACCESS table keeps in-frame sequences only and misses some clones. Where compared with another copy, unresolved V genes explain less than half of these, and the others have no known cause. V, J and clone size derive from that table, while D and trimming were established from the DNA sequence. A total of more than 65,000 clones appear in this sample, around 96% of them only once. Of the sample, about 1.3% falls within the top ten clones.

To note about this clone: Which antigen it targets is not known. No much larger clone is present one base from it, and per-base qualities are unavailable.

Donors formed part of the validation cohort, which comprised about 130 subjects and was distinct from the first cohort of under 850 subjects. The V gene is TRBV2 and the J gene is TRBJ2-4; TRBD2 is possibly the D segment (5 matching bases). This clonotype originated in a woman under 30 in good health and CMV-seronegative. Sequencing used PBMCs. The CDR3 region has the sequence CASSASGIENIQYF. The DNA is as follows: TGTGCCAGCAGTGCTTCGGGAATTGAAAACATTCAGTACTTC.